The 30 T cell receptor beta chains below all came from one sample that was sequenced in a study of blood T cell repertoires in COVID-19. Assay: immunoSEQ multiplex PCR; the TCRdb copy retains only in-frame clones and omits some. The sample gives 290,000 or so clones, roughly 85% of which show up once; more than 4.5% is in the top ten. The specimen was peripheral blood. Receptor source: a man in his fifties with active or convalescent COVID-19.

The chain combines TRBV5-4 with TRBJ1-1; perhaps TRBD1 as D (6 bases). Trimming pared 3 bases from V and 3 bases from J, leaving 12 bases between. The germline V gene has CDR1 SGHNT and CDR2 YYREEE (reference sequence). This CDR3 comprises 14 residues. This chain's CDR3 is CASSSSHRDTEAFF. The CDR3 region has the DNA TGTGCCAGCAGCTCATCTCACAGGGACACTGAAGCTTTCTTT.

A few counts support this clone. The chain is built from TRBV11-2 and TRBJ2-3; 7 bases agree with TRBD2. Germline V CDR1 and CDR2: SGHAT, FQNNGV. CDR3 length: 17 amino acids. Germline trimming cut 1 base from V and 5 bases from J; bases unmatched to any gene: 12. CDR3 loop: CASSLVGGFAVGDTQYF. CDR3 nucleotides: TGTGCCAGCAGCTTAGTGGGGGGGTTCGCAGTGGGAGATACGCAGTATTTT.

The genes are TRBV7-9 and TRBJ2-4; 7 bases are shared with TRBD1. From germline, CDR1 is SEHNR and CDR2 FQNEAQ (reference sequence). V shed 6 bases and J 5 bases; nucleotides not matched to a gene: 1. The CDR3 extends over 12 amino acids. CDR3 sequence (DNA): TGTGCCAGCAGTGGGACAGAAAACATTCAGTACTTC. This encodes CASSGTENIQYF. Complete variable domain (other parts from reference TRBV7-9 and TRBJ2-4): DTGVSQNPRHKITKRGQNVTFRCDPISEHNRLYWYRQTLGQGPEFLTYFQNEAQLEKSRLLSDRFSAERPKGSFSTLEIQRTEQGDSAMYLCASSGTENIQYFGAGTRLSVL.

The rearrangement joins TRBV4-2 to TRBJ2-7, with 9 bases that match TRBD1. V gave up 0 bases and J gave up 4 bases; unmatched junction bases: 7. CDR3 length: 16 residues. Germline V gene sequence: CDR1 LGHNA, CDR2 YNFKEQ. CDR3 residues: CASSQEWTGVGYEQYF. The CDR3 DNA sequence: TGTGCCAGCAGCCAAGAGTGGACAGGGGTAGGTTACGAGCAGTACTTC.

The J gene is TRBJ1-5, the V gene TRBV5-6, with D hard to call. CDR1 and CDR2 from the germline V gene are SGHDT and YYEEEE. The CDR3 totals 14 residues. The ends were cut back, 2 bases at V and 6 bases at J, with 12 bases in the middle. As DNA, the CDR3 is TGTGCCAGCAGCTTCGGAGGGATCGGTCAGCCCCAGCATTTT. This sequence encodes CASSFGGIGQPQHF.

The V and J genes are TRBV2 and TRBJ1-4, with 9 bases identical to TRBD1. CDR1 SNHLY and CDR2 FYNNEI come from the germline V gene. The junction had 4 bases not matched to a gene; V was cut back by 4 bases and J by 1 base. The CDR3 is made up of 16 amino acids. CDR3 amino acids: CASSVDRGGTNEKLFF. Here the CDR3 DNA reads TGTGCCAGCAGTGTTGACAGGGGGGGAACTAATGAAAAACTGTTTTTT.

The gene calls are TRBV28 and TRBJ2-7, with 8 bases aligning to TRBD1. Per the germline V gene, CDR1 is MDHEN and CDR2 is SYDVKM. V was clipped by 8 bases and J by 6 bases; unmatched bases: 9. The CDR3 loop spans 13 amino acids. In nucleotides, the CDR3 is TGTGCCAGCCTACCGGGACAGGAAACCGAGCAGTACTTC. This codes for CASLPGQETEQYF. The whole variable domain, remainder taken from reference TRBV28 and TRBJ2-7, is DVKVTQSSRYLVKRTGEKVFLECVQDMDHENMFWYRQDPGLGLRLIYFSYDVKMKEKGDIPEGYSVSREKKERFSLILESASTNQTSMYLCASLPGQETEQYFGPGTRLTVT.

This clone was observed once. The J gene is TRBJ2-3, the V gene TRBV24-1; 11 positions match TRBD2. The junction had 8 bases not matched to a gene; V was cut back by 4 bases and J by 6 bases. Germline lookup yields CDR1 KGHDR and CDR2 SFDVKD. The CDR3 covers 16 residues. DNA for the CDR3: TGTGCCACCAGTGAGGCTAGCGGGAGGTTAGGGGATACGCAGTATTTT. It encodes CATSEASGRLGDTQYF.

This sequence joins TRBV28 and TRBJ1-4; D gene unclear. The CDR3 totals 12 residues. Trimming stripped 3 bases from V and 6 bases from J, with 5 bases between. Germline V gene sequence: CDR1 MDHEN, CDR2 SYDVKM. In nucleotides, the CDR3 is TGTGCCAGCAGTTTGCGGTATGAAAAACTGTTTTTT. Protein: CASSLRYEKLFF. Variable domain in full (rest from reference TRBV28 and TRBJ1-4): DVKVTQSSRYLVKRTGEKVFLECVQDMDHENMFWYRQDPGLGLRLIYFSYDVKMKEKGDIPEGYSVSREKKERFSLILESASTNQTSMYLCASSLRYEKLFFGSGTQLSVL.

V is TRBV2 and J is TRBJ2-1, with 8 bases that match TRBD2. The J segment lost 7 bases and the V segment lost 0 bases, leaving 11 bases of the junction unmatched. This CDR3 has 17 residues. CDR1 and CDR2 (germline): SNHLY, FYNNEI. This CDR3 is CASSEAGGRLIRNEQFF. CDR3 in DNA: TGTGCCAGCAGTGAAGCAGGCGGGAGGCTCATTAGGAATGAGCAGTTCTTC.

V usage is TRBV7-3 and J usage is TRBJ2-2; D unclear. CDR3 size: 16 residues. Germline CDR1 reads SGHTA; CDR2 reads FQGTGA. Deletions cut 5 bases from V and 1 base from J, with 14 bases between. CDR3 sequence reads: CASSPKPLLNTGELFF. The CDR3 coding sequence is TGTGCCAGCAGCCCGAAACCACTCCTGAACACCGGGGAGCTGTTTTTT. The variable domain in full, with the rest retrieved from reference TRBV7-3 and TRBJ2-2, is GAGVSQTPSNKVTEKGKYVELRCDPISGHTALYWYRQSLGQGPEFLIYFQGTGAADDSGLPNDRFFAVRPEGSVSTLKIQRTERGDSAVYLCASSPKPLLNTGELFFGEGSRLTVL.

The chain carries TRBV19 and TRBJ2-7; D perhaps matches TRBD2 (6 bases). V was cut by 3 bases and J by 3 bases, with 18 bases left in between. Germline CDR1 reads LNHDA; CDR2 reads SQIVND (reference sequence). This CDR3 has 16 amino acids. The CDR3 protein is CASSITLASSVYEQYF. CDR3 nucleotide sequence: TGTGCCAGTAGTATTACTCTAGCGTCTAGTGTCTACGAGCAGTACTTC.

The chain couples TRBV9 to TRBJ2-5; TRBD2 agrees at 12 bases. Trimming took 3 bases from V and 4 from J; bases not matched to a gene: 4. The CDR3 spans 15 residues. Germline V gene sequence: CDR1 SGDLS, CDR2 YYNGEE. CDR3 sequence: CASSGASGRGETQYF. The CDR3 nucleotides read TGTGCCAGCAGCGGCGCTAGCGGGAGGGGAGAGACCCAGTACTTC.

This clone was observed a single time. This chain uses TRBV24-1 with TRBJ2-3, with D possibly being TRBD1 (6 bases). V was clipped by 5 bases and J by 2 bases, with 10 bases between them. The CDR3 spans 14 residues. Per germline, CDR1 KGHDR and CDR2 SFDVKD. CDR3 loop: CATSAGGATDTQYF. The CDR3 DNA reads as TGTGCCACCAGTGCTGGGGGCGCCACAGATACGCAGTATTTT.

V and J are TRBV29-1 and TRBJ1-2; 11 bases match TRBD1. With 6 bases clipped from V and 6 bases from J, the junction kept 6 bases outside the gene matches. CDR1 SQVTM and CDR2 ANQGSEA come from the germline V gene. The CDR3 length is 13 residues. The CDR3 DNA follows: TGCAGCGTCAAAGGACAGGGGGCGAATGGCTACACCTTC. It specifies CSVKGQGANGYTF. Combining the CDR3 with reference TRBV29-1 and TRBJ1-2 gives the whole variable domain SAVISQKPSRDICQRGTSLTIQCQVDSQVTMMFWYRQQPGQSLTLIATANQGSEATYESGFVIDKFPISRPNLTFSTLTVSNMSPEDSSIYLCSVKGQGANGYTFGSGTRLTVV.

The chain uses TRBV5-1 and TRBJ2-1; the match to TRBD1 covers 9 bases. Trimming removed 4 bases from V and 6 bases from J; junction bases left unmatched: 5. Germline CDR1 SGHRS, CDR2 YFSETQ. The CDR3 loop spans 14 amino acids. CDR3 DNA: TGCGCCAGCAGCCGGCAGACAGGGGGCAATGAGCAGTTCTTC. This encodes CASSRQTGGNEQFF.

The CDR3 DNA reads TGTGCCAGCAGCTTAAAAGGAGGGACAGGGGGTTTTTTCTATGAGCAGTTCTTC. This encodes CASSLKGGTGGFFYEQFF. This rearrangement joins TRBV7-3 to TRBJ2-1; 11 nucleotides align to TRBD1. The CDR3 is made up of 18 amino acids. CDR1 SGHTA and CDR2 FQGTGA come from the germline V gene. The trim removed 1 base at V and 8 bases at J, leaving 13 bases unmatched.

The J gene is TRBJ2-7, the V gene TRBV24-1, with a tentative D call TRBD1 (6 bases). The V and J ends lost 3 bases and 4 bases respectively, with 9 bases between them. The V gene's germline CDR1 is KGHDR and CDR2 SFDVKD. The CDR3 extends over 13 amino acids. The CDR3 is CATSDLQGYEQYF. Here the CDR3 DNA reads TGTGCCACCAGTGATCTACAGGGATACGAGCAGTACTTC.

The CDR3 DNA reads as TGTGCCAGCAGCACTTACCGGGACAGGGTTAATTCACCCCTCCACTTT. This gives the protein CASSTYRDRVNSPLHF. The chain has TRBV5-5 and TRBJ1-6, with 9 bases aligning to TRBD1. After removal of 4 bases from V and 6 bases from J, the junction contained 8 bases not matched to a gene. Germline-derived CDR1 and CDR2 are SGHKS and YYEKEE (reference sequence). This CDR3 comprises 16 residues.

The genes are TRBV24-1 and TRBJ1-2; 7 bases align to TRBD1. Germline V gene lookup returns CDR1 KGHDR and CDR2 SFDVKD. J lost 8 bases, V lost 4 bases, and 9 bases had no gene match. CDR3 size: 14 residues. The CDR3 is CATSDLDRVCGYTF. The DNA of the CDR3 is TGTGCCACCAGTGACCTCGACAGGGTTTGCGGCTACACCTTC.

The chain joins TRBV30 to TRBJ1-1, with TRBD1 matching 10 bases. This CDR3 spans 14 amino acids. Germline CDR1 reads GTSNPN; CDR2 reads SVGIG (reference sequence). Trimming removed 8 bases from V and 3 bases from J; junction bases left unmatched: 9. The CDR3 sequence: CATYPGQGYTEAFF. The CDR3 DNA reads as TGTGCCACCTATCCGGGACAGGGGTACACTGAAGCTTTCTTT.

This chain joins TRBV2 and TRBJ2-1; D is undetermined. This CDR3 spans 14 amino acids. CDR1 is SNHLY and CDR2 is FYNNEI in the germline V gene. The germline V and J ends were trimmed by 9 bases and 6 bases, with 18 bases remaining between them. The chain's CDR3 is CASFVTSSLNEQFF. The CDR3 DNA reads TGTGCCAGTTTCGTGACTTCATCGCTCAATGAGCAGTTCTTC.

The chain uses TRBV6-5 and TRBJ2-7, with D tentatively TRBD1 (6 bases). Germline values: CDR1 MNHEY, CDR2 SVGAGI. This CDR3 is 15 amino acids long. The V gene lost 7 bases and the J gene lost 3 bases, with 19 bases spanning the gap. The CDR3 loop reads CASTPIGQTYYEQYF. CDR3 in DNA: TGTGCCAGCACTCCGATCGGACAGACCTACTACGAGCAGTACTTC.

This clone was observed once. The chain employs TRBV5-1 and TRBJ2-2, with D possibly matching TRBD2 (7 bases). The CDR3 is made up of 16 amino acids. The V gene lost 0 bases and the J gene lost 4 bases, with 13 bases spanning the gap. Germline CDR1 is SGHRS and CDR2 is YFSETQ. The CDR3 region is CASSLAGGRGTGELFF. The CDR3 DNA sequence: TGCGCCAGCAGCTTGGCCGGGGGGCGCGGCACCGGGGAGCTGTTTTTT.

This clone occurred a few times. The V and J genes are TRBV25-1 and TRBJ1-1; D is possibly TRBD1 (6 bases). The CDR3 contains 14 residues. Germline assignment: CDR1 MGHDK and CDR2 SYGVNS. Trimming shortened V by 2 bases and J by 1 base, and 8 bases separated the two germline ends. The CDR3 DNA sequence: TGTGCCAGCAGTGAAGGGGGCGGGAACACTGAAGCTTTCTTT. Translation gives CASSEGGGNTEAFF.

This clone came up once. The chain combines TRBV5-6 with TRBJ1-2; weak D call: TRBD1 (6 bases). The CDR3 sequence is 15 residues long. The germline CDR1 and CDR2 sequences are SGHDT and YYEEEE. Trimming took 4 bases from V and 5 from J, leaving 18 bases between them. Written as DNA, the CDR3 is TGTGCCAGCAGCCGGAGGCCCGGGACACGATATGGCTACACCTTC. Translated, it gives CASSRRPGTRYGYTF.

CDR3 sequence reads: CASSLIGAEAFF. DNA of the CDR3: TGTGCCAGCAGCTTAATCGGAGCTGAAGCTTTCTTT. The chain couples TRBV11-2 to TRBJ1-1; D is unresolved. Germline V CDR1 and CDR2: SGHAT, FQNNGV. The CDR3 has 12 residues. V was cut by 2 bases and J by 6 bases, with 7 bases left in between.

Notes on this clone: Relative to the germline gene, one junction end is altered; a read error may explain this. The chain combines TRBV12-3 or TRBV12-4 with TRBJ2-7, with TRBD2 matching 8 bases. The CDR3 sequence is 13 residues long. CDR3 region: CASSLAGTYEQYF. The CDR3 DNA reads TGTGCCAGCAGTCTAGCGGGCACCTACGAGCAGTACTTC.

The chain employs TRBV5-1 and TRBJ1-6; 7 nucleotides align to TRBD1. Germline V gene data show CDR1 as SGHRS and CDR2 as YFSETQ. The CDR3 is 15 residues long. V was clipped by 3 bases and J by 5 bases; unmatched bases: 5. The CDR3 DNA is TGCGCCAGCAGCTCCCAAGACAGGGATAATTCACCCCTCCACTTT. Protein product: CASSSQDRDNSPLHF.

The sample holds one count of this clone. This sequence joins TRBV4-2 and TRBJ1-3; weak D call: TRBD1 (5 bases). Germline V gene sequence: CDR1 LGHNA, CDR2 YNFKEQ. V lost 0 bases, J lost 1 base, and 10 bases lay in between. The CDR3 runs 16 residues. This CDR3 is CASSQESTGSGNTIYF. CDR3 DNA: TGTGCCAGCAGCCAAGAAAGCACAGGTTCTGGAAACACCATATATTTT.